Listed below are T cell receptor beta chains from one sample, sequenced in a study of cytomegalovirus exposure and HLA in healthy donors. The data were produced by immunoSEQ multiplex PCR, yet TCRdb's version contains in-frame clones alone and is incomplete. In the table there are around 150,000 clones, 90% to 95% of which are singletons. Sample: PBMCs. Receptor source: a man between 18 and 29 years old in good health and CMV-seronegative. Each CDR3 is given without its conserved first and last residue. Each record gives: J gene, V gene, CDR3 protein.

j_call: TRBJ2-3; v_call: TRBV2; cdr3_aa: ASTGLARFTDTQY
j_call: TRBJ1-3; v_call: TRBV11-3; cdr3_aa: ASSLGWTEGNTIY
j_call: TRBJ1-1; v_call: TRBV7-8; cdr3_aa: ASSLVHRDTEAF
j_call: TRBJ2-1; v_call: TRBV7-9; cdr3_aa: ASSLGGHPYNEQF
j_call: TRBJ1-6; v_call: TRBV30; cdr3_aa: AWSPDRLPSSYNSPLH
j_call: TRBJ2-1; v_call: TRBV11-2; cdr3_aa: ASSSTPPVRHNEQF
j_call: TRBJ2-2; v_call: TRBV5-1; cdr3_aa: ASAGGTNTGELF
j_call: TRBJ2-1; v_call: TRBV7-7; cdr3_aa: ASSVEQGAVNEQF
j_call: TRBJ2-1; v_call: TRBV19; cdr3_aa: ASSWLTDNEQF
j_call: TRBJ2-6; v_call: TRBV18; cdr3_aa: ASSLDRPRVAAGANVLT
j_call: TRBJ2-1; v_call: TRBV5-1; cdr3_aa: ASSSQLAGHEQF
j_call: TRBJ2-5; v_call: TRBV5-6; cdr3_aa: ASSPRTSGREETQY
j_call: TRBJ2-7; v_call: TRBV11-3; cdr3_aa: ASNRTGDLSYEQY
j_call: TRBJ2-3; v_call: TRBV9; cdr3_aa: ASSAGGRTDTQY
j_call: TRBJ1-1; v_call: TRBV29-1; cdr3_aa: SVDLSGTEAF
j_call: TRBJ2-4; v_call: TRBV10-3; cdr3_aa: AIRVPPGLAGPQY
j_call: TRBJ1-1; v_call: TRBV27; cdr3_aa: ASSWAENTEAF
j_call: TRBJ2-7; v_call: TRBV4-1; cdr3_aa: ASSQDSEGWSYEQY
j_call: TRBJ2-2; v_call: TRBV5-1; cdr3_aa: ASSLGLVTGTAGELF
j_call: TRBJ1-2; v_call: TRBV7-2; cdr3_aa: ASSLAGQEGYGYT
j_call: TRBJ1-5; v_call: TRBV5-8; cdr3_aa: ASSPRWGGNQPQH
j_call: TRBJ1-1; v_call: TRBV6-5; cdr3_aa: ASSAHLNRNTEAF
j_call: TRBJ2-4; v_call: TRBV10-3; cdr3_aa: AISADRGNIQY
j_call: TRBJ2-6; v_call: TRBV7-2; cdr3_aa: ASSFLASDSSGANVLT
j_call: TRBJ2-2; v_call: TRBV5-1; cdr3_aa: ASSLGDRFGTGELF
j_call: TRBJ2-1; v_call: TRBV25-1; cdr3_aa: ASSEVGGLAGDNEQF
j_call: TRBJ2-1; v_call: TRBV27; cdr3_aa: ASSTDRDGHSEQF
j_call: TRBJ1-2; v_call: TRBV27; cdr3_aa: ASSRQGGGSYGYT
j_call: TRBJ1-1; v_call: TRBV5-1; cdr3_aa: ASSPTGQGAVTEAF
j_call: TRBJ2-1; v_call: TRBV6-1; cdr3_aa: ASRETDNEQF
j_call: TRBJ1-1; v_call: TRBV10-1; cdr3_aa: ASSEATTAEAF
j_call: TRBJ1-1; v_call: TRBV2; cdr3_aa: ASSAAGSTEAF
j_call: TRBJ2-4; v_call: TRBV18; cdr3_aa: ASSVGQNIQY
j_call: TRBJ2-3; v_call: TRBV7-8; cdr3_aa: ASSFGASGSTDTQY
j_call: TRBJ1-2; v_call: TRBV5-1; cdr3_aa: ASSLTVAPTNYGYT
j_call: TRBJ2-1; v_call: TRBV27; cdr3_aa: ASNLRTIGLAGGEQF
j_call: TRBJ2-3; v_call: TRBV30; cdr3_aa: AWSPGLAGVTDTQY